The 24 T cell receptor beta chains presented below share a single source sample, sequenced in a study of T cells after yellow fever vaccination. TCRdb analysed the 5' RACE reads with MiXCR anew, one entry per CDR3 protein. This table holds approximately 300,000 distinct CDR3 sequences, approximately 9% found once. The sequenced sample was PBMCs, obtained on the day of the first yellow fever vaccination. The source of these receptors is a young man who received the YFV17D yellow fever vaccine.

The gene calls are TRBV4-1 and TRBJ1-4, with a tentative D call TRBD1 (6 bases). V lost 0 bases, J lost 8 bases, and 19 bases lay in between. The germline V gene has CDR1 MGHRA and CDR2 YSYEKL. There are 17 residues in the CDR3. The CDR3 nucleotides are TGCGCCAGCAGCCAAGAAGGCGGGGCCAGGGGTTCCGAAAAACTGTTTTTT. This gives the protein CASSQEGGARGSEKLFF.

This clonotype has only a few counts. This chain joins TRBV7-9 and TRBJ1-2; D unresolved. Trimming stripped 0 bases from V and 1 base from J, with 9 bases between. Germline lookup yields CDR1 SEHNR and CDR2 FQNEAQ (reference sequence). The CDR3 contains 15 residues. In DNA form, the CDR3 reads TGTGCCAGCAGCTTAGCGACCTGGTTTAACTATGGCTACACCTTC. It is translated as CASSLATWFNYGYTF. The whole variable domain, filled in from reference TRBV7-9 and TRBJ1-2, reads DTGVSQNPRHKITKRGQNVTFRCDPISEHNRLYWYRQTLGQGPEFLTYFQNEAQLEKSRLLSDRFSAERPKGSFSTLEIQRTEQGDSAMYLCASSLATWFNYGYTFGSGTRLTVV.

In this sample, this clonotype turned up many times. The chain links TRBV5-1 to TRBJ2-3; 8 bases are a match to TRBD2. The ends lost 3 bases at V and 6 bases at J; junction bases unmatched: 9. Germline V gene sequence: CDR1 SGHRS, CDR2 YFSETQ. This CDR3 contains 15 residues. The CDR3 protein is CASSYSGTSMDTQYF. The CDR3 region has the DNA TGCGCCAGCAGCTACTCCGGGACTAGTATGGATACGCAGTATTTT.

This clonotype has just a few counts. V and J are TRBV7-8 and TRBJ2-1; D perhaps matches TRBD2 (7 bases). The CDR3 is 16 amino acids. V lost 5 bases to trimming and J lost 1 base, with 15 bases between them. Germline V gene sequence: CDR1 SGHVS, CDR2 FQNEAQ. This chain's CDR3 is CASSQIRGGSYNEQFF. As DNA, the CDR3 is TGTGCCAGCAGCCAGATTAGGGGGGGATCCTACAATGAGCAGTTCTTC.

The gene calls are TRBV5-1 and TRBJ2-7; D tentatively fits TRBD1 or TRBD2 (5 bases each). CDR1 SGHRS and CDR2 YFSETQ come from the germline V gene. The CDR3 length is 14 residues. V lost 7 bases and J lost 4, with 18 bases in between. This CDR3 reads CASSLSGAKYEQYV. The CDR3, as DNA: TGCGCCAGCTCACTTTCCGGGGCCAAGTACGAGCAGTACGTC.

The chain couples TRBV27 to TRBJ2-3; TRBD2 matches at 12 bases. In germline, CDR1 is MNHEY, CDR2 SMNVEV (reference sequence). CDR3 length: 16 amino acids. The ends lost 5 bases at V and 1 base at J; junction bases unmatched: 4. CDR3 protein: CASSVRTSGGTDTQYF. In DNA form, the CDR3 reads TGTGCCAGCAGTGTCAGGACTAGCGGGGGCACAGATACGCAGTATTTT.

The V and J genes are TRBV5-1 and TRBJ2-1; 10 nucleotides line up with TRBD2. Trimming removed 3 bases from V and 0 bases from J; junction bases left unmatched: 15. The CDR3 contains 20 residues. CDR1 and CDR2 (germline): SGHRS, YFSETQ. CDR3 sequence (DNA): TGCGCCAGCAGCTGGGGGGCTACTAGCGGGAAGCGCAGCTCCTACAATGAGCAGTTCTTC. Protein sequence: CASSWGATSGKRSSYNEQFF.

This clonotype occurred a few times. The chain is built from TRBV20-1 and TRBJ2-7; D is ambiguous. Germline V CDR1 and CDR2: DFQATT, SNEGSKA (reference sequence). Trimming left V 3 bases short and J 3 bases short, with 6 bases between. The CDR3 consists of 11 residues. The CDR3 protein is CSASDNYEQYV. DNA of the CDR3: TGCAGTGCTAGTGACAACTACGAGCAGTACGTC.

The chain carries TRBV30 and TRBJ2-2, with TRBD1 matching over 12 bases. The germline CDR1 and CDR2 sequences are GTSNPN and SVGIG (reference sequence). V was clipped by 5 bases and J by 5 bases; unmatched bases: 3. This CDR3 comprises 14 residues. The CDR3: CAWGTGGYTGELFF. CDR3 sequence (DNA): TGTGCCTGGGGGACAGGGGGCTATACCGGGGAGCTGTTTTTT.

In this sample, this clonotype turned up a few times. The chain recombines TRBV20-1 with TRBJ2-7; D possibly corresponds to TRBD2 (6 bases). The CDR3 is 12 amino acids. The V and J ends lost 5 bases and 7 bases respectively, with 15 bases between them. CDR1 DFQATT and CDR2 SNEGSKA come from the germline V gene (reference sequence). CDR3 residues: CSAPSLGREQYF. The CDR3 DNA is TGCAGTGCTCCCTCGCTGGGGAGGGAGCAGTACTTC.

Concerning this clonotype: A clone one base away is much larger, so this may be a read error. The chain combines TRBV5-6 with TRBJ2-5; TRBD2 aligns across 7 bases. CDR3 length: 14 residues. The germline CDR1 and CDR2 sequences are SGHDT and YYEEEE. V lost 5 bases to trimming and J lost 4 bases; unmatched junction nucleotides: 8. CDR3 region: CASRARSGGETQYF. CDR3 bases: TGTGCCAGCAGGGCTCGTTCGGGGGGAGAGACCCAGTACTTC.

V gene TRBV29-1 combines with J gene TRBJ1-5, with a weak D call TRBD1 (5 bases). The germline V gene has CDR1 SQVTM and CDR2 ANQGSEA. This CDR3 is 12 amino acids long. V lost 6 bases and J 4 bases, leaving 10 bases between the germline ends. In DNA form, the CDR3 reads TGCAGCGTAGGGACGGAGAATCAGCCCCAGCATTTT. Translated: CSVGTENQPQHF.

The J gene is TRBJ2-7, the V gene TRBV5-4; 9 positions agree with TRBD2. CDR1 and CDR2 from the germline V gene are SGHNT and YYREEE (reference sequence). Trimming removed 1 base from V and 4 bases from J; junction bases left unmatched: 6. There are 15 residues in the CDR3. Written as DNA, the CDR3 is TGTGCCAGCAGCTTGTCTAGCGGGGAGAATTACGAGCAGTACTTC. Translation gives CASSLSSGENYEQYF.

This clonotype was picked up a small number of times. This chain joins TRBV5-6 and TRBJ1-5, with 7 bases identical to TRBD1. The ends lost 1 base at V and 5 bases at J; junction bases unmatched: 6. The CDR3 runs to 15 residues. In germline, CDR1 is SGHDT, CDR2 YYEEEE. The CDR3 spells CASSLRGGAYQPQHF. The CDR3 DNA sequence: TGTGCCAGCAGCTTGCGAGGGGGCGCATATCAGCCCCAGCATTTT.

The rearrangement uses TRBV12-3 or TRBV12-4 and TRBJ2-1; the D is unclear. V was shortened by 8 bases and J by 9 bases, with 11 bases between the two germline ends. The CDR3 runs 11 residues. The CDR3 sequence is CASATTSEQFF. The CDR3 DNA is TGTGCCAGCGCAACCACCAGTGAGCAGTTCTTC.

This clonotype was counted many times. The CDR3 sequence: CAISESTSDQETQYF. CDR3 sequence (DNA): TGTGCCATCAGTGAGTCGACCAGCGACCAAGAGACCCAGTACTTC. The chain recombines TRBV10-3 with TRBJ2-5; D uncertain. Trimming left V 0 bases short and J 0 bases short, with 8 bases between. The CDR3 totals 15 residues. Germline V gene sequence: CDR1 ENHRY, CDR2 SYGVKD.

This clonotype came up a few times. J is TRBJ2-3 and V is TRBV11-1; TRBD2 agrees at 9 bases. CDR3 length: 18 amino acids. Unmatched junction bases numbered 12, after V lost 5 bases and J lost 0 bases. The germline gives CDR1 SGHAT, CDR2 FQDESV (reference sequence). As DNA, the CDR3 is TGTGCCAGCAGCAGGACTAGCGCCGGGCCGACTAGCACAGATACGCAGTATTTT. Encoded protein: CASSRTSAGPTSTDTQYF. Variable domain in full (rest from reference TRBV11-1 and TRBJ2-3): EAEVAQSPRYKITEKSQAVAFWCDPISGHATLYWYRQILGQGPELLVQFQDESVVDDSQLPKDRFSAERLKGVDSTLKIQPAELGDSAMYLCASSRTSAGPTSTDTQYFGPGTRLTVL.

Many counts were recorded for this clonotype. The V and J genes are TRBV29-1 and TRBJ2-5; D remains unclear. Trimming shortened V by 3 bases and J by 0 bases, and 2 bases separated the two germline ends. This CDR3 contains 11 residues. The germline gives CDR1 SQVTM, CDR2 ANQGSEA. The CDR3 spells CSVEDQETQYF. CDR3 DNA: TGCAGCGTTGAGGACCAAGAGACCCAGTACTTC.

This clonotype appeared a few times. J is TRBJ2-2 and V is TRBV10-3, with D possibly matching TRBD1 (6 bases). Trimming pared 0 bases from V and 4 bases from J, leaving 9 bases between. The length of the CDR3 is 15 residues. Germline CDR1 is ENHRY and CDR2 is SYGVKD. The CDR3 region is CAISESRDTTGELFF. In DNA form, the CDR3 reads TGTGCCATCAGTGAGTCGAGGGACACCACCGGGGAGCTGTTTTTT.

This sequence joins TRBV5-1 and TRBJ2-2; D gene uncertain. This CDR3 spans 13 amino acids. V shed 7 bases and J shed 0 bases, with 7 bases lying between them. Germline V CDR1 and CDR2: SGHRS, YFSETQ. CDR3 amino acids: CASHGSNTGELFF. In DNA, the CDR3 is TGCGCCAGCCACGGGTCGAACACCGGGGAGCTGTTTTTT.

The V gene is TRBV7-9, the J gene TRBJ2-5; D is possibly TRBD2 (5 bases). The germline V gene encodes CDR1 SEHNR and CDR2 FQNEAQ (reference sequence). Trimming took off 2 bases at V and 2 bases at J, with 12 bases between the two ends. This CDR3 is 15 amino acids long. The CDR3: CASSLPLAHQETQYF. The CDR3 DNA reads as TGTGCCAGCAGCTTACCGCTAGCTCATCAAGAGACCCAGTACTTC.

This clonotype was found a few times. The gene calls are TRBV9 and TRBJ2-1; 8 bases are shared with TRBD2. Trimming removed 1 base from V and 4 bases from J; junction bases left unmatched: 7. The CDR3 has 16 amino acids. Germline assignment: CDR1 SGDLS and CDR2 YYNGEE. CDR3 DNA sequence: TGTGCCAGCAGCGTAAATTGGGCGGGGGGTTACAATGAGCAGTTCTTC. It translates to CASSVNWAGGYNEQFF.

The chain employs TRBV4-1 and TRBJ2-7; D is ambiguous. Deletions cut 4 bases from V and 4 bases from J, with 17 bases between. The CDR3 totals 15 residues. Looked up from germline, CDR1 is MGHRA and CDR2 is YSYEKL. The CDR3 sequence is CASSPSWAGTYEQYF. CDR3 nucleotides: TGCGCCAGCAGCCCCTCCTGGGCAGGAACTTACGAGCAGTACTTC.

The chain carries TRBV4-1 and TRBJ1-5; no reliable D call. The germline gives CDR1 MGHRA, CDR2 YSYEKL. V lost 4 bases to trimming and J lost 2 bases, with 12 bases between them. The CDR3 is 15 amino acids. CDR3 coding DNA: TGCGCCAGCAGCCCCCGCCCCTGGGGCAATCAGCCCCAGCATTTT. Encoded protein: CASSPRPWGNQPQHF.